This TCR beta chain was observed in a study of CD8 T cells in ankylosing spondylitis. Regarding the study as a whole: Disease-linked clones were reportedly significantly enriched in matched ankylosing spondylitis synovial fluid. Earlier authors reported some of these motif variants in reactive arthritis synovial fluid and blood. Disease-linked clones were CD8+ and relatively rare in peripheral blood. A TCR beta motif of roughly eight highly homologous variants appeared characteristic of ankylosing spondylitis blood.

Generation of TCR beta libraries employed quantitative 5'-RACE incorporating molecular barcodes. TCRdb re-analysed the 5' RACE reads in MiXCR, keeping a single row per CDR3 protein. The repertoire includes roughly 670,000 distinct CDR3 sequences, around 19% of them detected once, and roughly a fifth sits in the top ten. V shed 3 bases, J shed 3 bases, and the junction held 5 bases outside the gene matches. Germline CDR1 is SQVTM and CDR2 is ANQGSEA. CDR3 length: 15 residues. Turning to this clonotype: Its antigen remains unidentified.

The V gene is TRBV29-1, the J gene TRBJ2-1, with 10 bases fitting TRBD2. Sequenced input: blood, either unsorted or a sorted T cell fraction (not recorded which). The TCR comes from a male donor with ankylosing spondylitis. The CDR3 DNA reads as TGCAGCGTTGACTCTAGCGGGAGTGTCTACAATGAGCAGTTCTTC. It translates to CSVDSSGSVYNEQFF.